This T cell receptor beta chain was recorded in a study of cytomegalovirus exposure and HLA in healthy donors. Background on the study: In a later analysis, it was reported that the roughly 130 validation repertoires had been produced on the same platform as the roughly 650 repertoires belonging to the first cohort.

General observations from the study: Rarity held for most TCR sequences, but there were some public TCRs that occurred in many donors. Among TCR beta chains, those listed as cytomegalovirus-associated numbered about 160.

Comment on this clone: The target antigen is unknown.

The CDR3 has 15 amino acids. The germline CDR1 and CDR2 sequences are MGHDK and SYGVNS. The V gene lost 6 bases and the J gene lost 0 bases, with 12 bases spanning the gap. TCRdb's table, derived via immunoSEQ multiplex PCR, lists solely in-frame clones and lacks some. Here the sample spans 200,000 to 250,000 clones, more than 75% being singletons. Sequenced: PBMCs. The V gene is TRBV25-1, the J gene TRBJ1-3; D perhaps matches TRBD1 (5 bases). The source of this sequence is a woman aged 18-29 years in good health and CMV-seropositive. The CDR3 reads CASRGDSHSGNTIYF. In nucleotides, the CDR3 is TGTGCCAGCAGAGGAGACAGTCACTCTGGAAACACCATATATTTT.